Presented here are 19 T cell receptor beta chains from one specimen sequenced in a study of blood T cell repertoires in COVID-19. Only in-frame clones appear in the TCRdb table, and some are missing; sequencing was by immunoSEQ multiplex PCR. Of approximately 350,000 clones listed, roughly 90% are singletons. Source material: peripheral blood. The receptors were sampled from a man aged 35 to 55 with acute or convalescent COVID-19.

This clone was seen a handful of times. This sequence joins TRBV6-4 and TRBJ1-2; D ambiguous. The V gene's germline CDR1 is MRHNA and CDR2 SNTAGT. The CDR3 loop spans 14 amino acids. The V gene lost 6 bases and the J gene lost 4 bases, with 15 bases spanning the gap. CDR3 coding DNA: TGTGCCAGCAGCCCCGGGGATTTCTCCTATGGCTACACCTTC. This gives the protein CASSPGDFSYGYTF.

V usage is TRBV4-1 and J usage is TRBJ1-4; 7 positions agree with TRBD1. CDR1 and CDR2 from the germline V gene are MGHRA and YSYEKL. This CDR3 is built from 16 residues. Trimming took 2 bases from V and 5 from J; bases not matched to a gene: 8. CDR3 sequence (DNA): TGCGCCAGCAGCCAACATGCCGGGACAGTAAATGAAAAACTGTTTTTT. Its translation is CASSQHAGTVNEKLFF.

The chain recombines TRBV15 with TRBJ2-1, with D possibly TRBD2 on 6 matching bases. Germline values: CDR1 LNHNV, CDR2 YYDKDF (reference sequence). V was clipped by 3 bases and J by 0 bases, with 18 bases between them. The CDR3 runs 18 residues. The DNA for the CDR3 is TGTGCCACCAGCAGGAGCCTTCTTGCGGGGAGCTCCTACAATGAGCAGTTCTTC. It codes for CATSRSLLAGSSYNEQFF.

This rearrangement joins TRBV7-3 to TRBJ2-2, with 10 bases fitting TRBD2. This CDR3 region has 16 residues. CDR1 is SGHTA and CDR2 is FQGTGA in the germline V gene. With 3 bases clipped from V and 3 bases from J, the junction kept 4 bases outside the gene matches. CDR3 sequence reads: CASSFMLAGDTGELFF. The CDR3 DNA is TGTGCCAGCAGCTTTATGCTAGCGGGAGACACCGGGGAGCTGTTTTTT.

The chain employs TRBV27 and TRBJ2-2; 7 nucleotides match TRBD2. The CDR3 length is 14 residues. V dropped 10 bases and J dropped 7; count of bases not matched to a gene: 12. Per germline, CDR1 MNHEY and CDR2 SMNVEV (reference sequence). CDR3 in DNA: TGTGCCACCCATTGGGGGGGAGGCGGCGGGGAGCTGTTTTTT. Its protein is CATHWGGGGGELFF.

The chain is built from TRBV27 and TRBJ1-2, with D tentatively TRBD1 (5 bases). The CDR3 length is 13 residues. CDR1 MNHEY and CDR2 SMNVEV come from the germline V gene (reference sequence). V lost 2 bases to trimming and J lost 3 bases, with 7 bases between them. CDR3 nucleotide sequence: TGTGCCAGCAGTTTAGTACAGGACTATGGCTACACCTTC. The encoded protein is CASSLVQDYGYTF.

The chain couples TRBV30 to TRBJ1-2; maybe TRBD1 (6 bases). The CDR3 contains 14 residues. The V gene lost 4 bases and the J gene lost 5 bases, with 17 bases spanning the gap. The germline V gene has CDR1 GTSNPN and CDR2 SVGIG (reference sequence). CDR3 nucleotides: TGTGCCTGGACTTTTAGTCGGGACACTTATGGCTACACCTTC. This sequence encodes CAWTFSRDTYGYTF.

V usage is TRBV6-5 and J usage is TRBJ1-6; D is uncertain. This CDR3 is 12 amino acids long. Germline assignment: CDR1 MNHEY and CDR2 SVGAGI. DNA of the CDR3: TGTGCTAGTGGTCCTGAGGATTCACCCCTCCACTTT. Amino acid sequence: CASGPEDSPLHF.

V gene TRBV5-1 combines with J gene TRBJ2-5; TRBD2 matches 11 bases. J lost 4 bases, V lost 0 bases, and 5 bases had no gene match. Germline CDR1 is SGHRS and CDR2 is YFSETQ. This CDR3 is built from 16 residues. The CDR3 nucleotides read TGCGCCAGCAGCTTGGCCGGGACTAGCGGTCGAGAGACCCAGTACTTC. Its translation: CASSLAGTSGRETQYF.

The chain couples TRBV3-1 (or the pseudogene TRBV3-2) to TRBJ2-7; maybe TRBD1 (6 bases). Germline-derived CDR1 and CDR2 are LGHDT and YNNKEL (reference sequence). CDR3 length: 14 amino acids. Trimming removed 6 bases at V and 5 bases at J, with 17 bases between. For the CDR3, the DNA is TGTGCCAGCAGGCCTTTAGGGGGTGTCAACGAGCAGTACTTC. The encoded protein is CASRPLGGVNEQYF.

This clone was detected many times. The chain carries TRBV20-1 and TRBJ2-1; TRBD2 matches at 7 bases. The CDR3 length is 14 residues. V gave up 3 bases and J gave up 3 bases; unmatched junction bases: 5. Germline values: CDR1 DFQATT, CDR2 SNEGSKA (reference sequence). The CDR3 sequence is CSASAGVGYNEQFF. CDR3 bases: TGCAGTGCTAGTGCGGGAGTAGGCTACAATGAGCAGTTCTTC.

The genes are TRBV4-2 and TRBJ2-7, with D maybe TRBD2 (6 bases). The length of the CDR3 is 16 residues. Germline loops: CDR1 LGHNA, CDR2 YNFKEQ. Trimming removed 2 bases at V and 1 base at J, with 15 bases between. The CDR3 is CASSQWGSGSSYEQYF. CDR3 nucleotide sequence: TGTGCCAGCAGCCAATGGGGGAGCGGGTCTTCCTACGAGCAGTACTTC.

The chain is built from TRBV15 and TRBJ1-1; D is possibly TRBD1 (6 bases). CDR3 length equals 17 residues. Germline assignment: CDR1 LNHNV and CDR2 YYDKDF (reference sequence). V was shortened by 0 bases and J by 1 base, with 15 bases between the two germline ends. The CDR3 bases are TGTGCCACCAGCAGAGAAAGGACAGCCGGCAGGAACACTGAAGCTTTCTTT. Encoded protein: CATSRERTAGRNTEAFF.

The chain employs TRBV5-1 and TRBJ1-6, with TRBD1 identical over 10 bases. V lost 0 bases to trimming and J lost 10 bases; unmatched junction nucleotides: 7. From germline, CDR1 is SGHRS and CDR2 YFSETQ. The length of the CDR3 is 16 residues. CDR3 loop: CASSLDGTGVLSPLHF. The CDR3 coding sequence is TGCGCCAGCAGCTTGGATGGGACAGGGGTATTATCACCCCTCCACTTT. Full variable domain (rest looked up from reference TRBV5-1 and TRBJ1-6): KAGVTQTPRYLIKTRGQQVTLSCSPISGHRSVSWYQQTPGQGLQFLFEYFSETQRNKGNFPGRFSGRQFSNSRSEMNVSTLELGDSALYLCASSLDGTGVLSPLHFGNGTRLTVT.

This chain links TRBV2 with TRBJ1-2; weak D call: TRBD1 (5 bases). The CDR3 runs to 14 residues. CDR1 SNHLY and CDR2 FYNNEI come from the germline V gene. Deletions cut 0 bases from V and 7 bases from J, with 12 bases between. CDR3 sequence reads: CASSEASRVGGYTF. The CDR3, as DNA: TGTGCCAGCAGTGAAGCCAGCAGGGTTGGTGGCTACACCTTC.

In the case of this clone: Other DNA sequences in this specimen translate into the identical CDR3. The V and J genes are TRBV27 and TRBJ1-2, with a tentative D call TRBD1 (5 bases). The CDR3 spans 13 residues. Trimming pared 3 bases from V and 3 bases from J, leaving 8 bases between. Germline assignment: CDR1 MNHEY and CDR2 SMNVEV (reference sequence). CDR3 protein: CASSFSGDYGYTF. The CDR3 DNA reads TGTGCCAGCAGTTTTTCGGGGGACTATGGCTACACCTTC.

The rearrangement links TRBV7-8 to TRBJ2-5, with TRBD2 as a possible D gene (7 bases). V was cut by 2 bases and J by 0 bases, with 10 bases left in between. CDR1 is SGHVS, CDR2 FQNEAQ, per germline. The CDR3 covers 15 residues. CDR3 residues: CASSLRGAYQETQYF. The CDR3 region has the DNA TGTGCCAGCAGCTTACGGGGGGCCTACCAAGAGACCCAGTACTTC.

V gene TRBV7-9 combines with J gene TRBJ2-3; D possibly corresponds to TRBD2 (6 bases). The CDR3 is made up of 15 amino acids. The germline CDR1 and CDR2 sequences are SEHNR and FQNEAQ (reference sequence). Trimming stripped 8 bases from V and 0 bases from J, with 15 bases between. Here the CDR3 DNA reads TGTGCCAGCCGCCTCATGGGGGGTAGCACAGATACGCAGTATTTT. Protein: CASRLMGGSTDTQYF.

The table lists this clone with a count of one. The CDR3 is CASSVGGSANTGELFF. The CDR3 bases are TGTGCCAGCAGCGTAGGTGGGAGCGCTAACACCGGGGAGCTGTTTTTT. The chain employs TRBV9 and TRBJ2-2, with a possible D match to TRBD2 (5 bases). The length of the CDR3 is 16 residues. The germline V and J ends were trimmed by 0 bases and 2 bases, with 11 bases remaining between them. Germline lookup yields CDR1 SGDLS and CDR2 YYNGEE.